The sequence of this T cell receptor (beta chain) was determined in a study of blood T cell repertoires in COVID-19. Study-level background: Sites in the United States, Italy and Spain provided acute and convalescent COVID-19 samples.

Under the authors' procedure: For nucleated cells, counts were estimated from reference gene primer amplification. Sequencing used immunoSEQ multiplex PCR; TCRdb keeps in-frame clones, though not all of them. D and trimming come from the DNA, and the V and J calls and clone size come from that table. Here the sample spans 270,000 or so clones, approximately 91% being singletons. CDR3 length: 16 amino acids. V was cut by 5 bases and J by 3 bases, with 14 bases left in between. Germline V gene lookup returns CDR1 SGHDN and CDR2 FVKESK. The sequenced sample consisted of PBMCs or T cells enriched from blood (not recorded which). The source is a woman in her thirties or forties with acute COVID-19. The chain joins TRBV14 to TRBJ2-6; maybe TRBD1 (6 bases). CDR3 nucleotides: TGTGCCAGCAGCGAGTCACAGGGTTATGGGGCCAACGTCCTGACTTTC. It specifies CASSESQGYGANVLTF.